This is a list of T cell receptor beta chains from one sample in a study of shared clonotypes between healthy human individuals. The method was immunoSEQ multiplex PCR; TCRdb's version includes in-frame clones alone and lacks a portion of them. The sample contains approximately 2,000,000 clones, over 85% of which appear only once. The sample consisted of naive CD8+ T cells from PBMCs. The receptors derive from a man between 18 and 29 years old in good health. Some clones in this sample may be carry-over from other donors' samples. Each CDR3 is given with its conserved first and last residue. The order of the fields is J gene, D gene, clone size, V gene, CDR3 protein, CDR3 DNA. D genes are given only for firm matches. For some rows the clone size is stated as once, few or many, or as a class when expanded; others skip it.

TRBJ2-7 | NA | NA | TRBV29-1 | CSVDQGPYEQYF | TGCAGCGTTGATCAGGGGCCCTACGAGCAGTACTTC
TRBJ1-5 | TRBD1 | NA | TRBV5-5 | CASSPRDRGVISQPQHF | TGTGCCAGCAGCCCAAGAGACAGGGGGGTTATCAGTCAGCCCCAGCATTTT
TRBJ2-7 | TRBD1 | NA | TRBV11-2 | CASSLPGQGLYEQYF | TGTGCCAGCAGCTTACCGGGACAGGGGCTCTACGAGCAGTACTTC
TRBJ1-3 | NA | NA | TRBV4-1 | CASSQGRFSGNTIYF | TGCGCCAGCAGCCAAGGGCGGTTCTCTGGAAACACCATATATTTT
TRBJ1-2 | TRBD1 | NA | TRBV5-4 | CASSFGTGDEGPGYTF | TGTGCCAGCAGCTTCGGGACAGGGGACGAAGGGCCTGGCTACACCTTC
TRBJ2-1 | NA | NA | TRBV19 | CAVSIGLLNEQFF | TGTGCCGTGAGCATCGGCTTATTGAATGAGCAGTTCTTC
TRBJ2-5 | NA | NA | TRBV11-2 | CASSLDLSKQETQYF | TGTGCCAGCAGCTTAGATTTATCTAAACAAGAGACCCAGTACTTC
TRBJ2-7 | TRBD2 | NA | TRBV11-2 | CASSLDLLAGFREQYF | TGTGCCAGCAGCTTAGATCTTCTAGCGGGCTTTCGGGAGCAGTACTTC
TRBJ2-7 | TRBD2 | NA | TRBV30 | CAWSPGGPSYEQYF | TGTGCCTGGAGCCCGGGAGGGCCTTCCTACGAGCAGTACTTC
TRBJ1-1 | NA | NA | TRBV5-6 | CASSPAWGDTEAFF | TGTGCCAGCAGCCCGGCCTGGGGCGACACTGAAGCTTTCTTT
TRBJ2-3 | TRBD1 | NA | TRBV27 | CASSYRGRTDTQYF | TGTGCCAGCAGTTACAGGGGGCGAACAGATACGCAGTATTTT
TRBJ2-7 | NA | NA | TRBV19 | CASSPGGTAFYEQYF | TGTGCCAGTAGTCCAGGGGGGACAGCATTCTACGAGCAGTACTTC
TRBJ2-1 | TRBD2 | NA | TRBV10-1 | CASSEVAGGPYNEQFF | TGCGCCAGCAGTGAGGTAGCGGGAGGTCCTTACAATGAGCAGTTCTTC
TRBJ2-3 | NA | NA | TRBV19 | CASSVREKGTDTQYF | TGTGCCAGTAGTGTTCGGGAGAAGGGGACAGATACGCAGTATTTT
TRBJ2-3 | NA | NA | TRBV27 | CASSARLADTQYF | TGTGCCAGCAGTGCCAGACTAGCAGATACGCAGTATTTT
TRBJ2-4 | NA | NA | TRBV4-3 | CASSQDPGPNIQYF | TGCGCCAGCAGCCAAGATCCCGGCCCCAACATTCAGTACTTC
TRBJ2-1 | TRBD1 | NA | TRBV7-6 | CASSLARGQTSSYNEQFF | TGTGCCAGCAGCTTAGCGAGGGGACAGACGAGCTCCTACAATGAGCAGTTCTTC
TRBJ2-3 | TRBD2 | NA | TRBV28 | CATGGGTSGTVGTDTQYF | TGTGCCACTGGGGGCGGGACTAGCGGGACTGTAGGGACAGATACGCAGTATTTT
TRBJ2-5 | NA | NA | TRBV20-1 | CSARAAETQYF | TGCAGTGCTAGAGCGGCAGAGACCCAGTACTTC
TRBJ2-5 | TRBD2 | NA | TRBV5-8 | CASSPPRLAGAETQYF | TGTGCCAGCAGCCCGCCCCGACTAGCGGGAGCAGAGACCCAGTACTTC
TRBJ1-1 | NA | NA | TRBV4-3 | CASSHGTGSNTEAFF | TGCGCCAGCAGCCACGGAACCGGTTCGAACACTGAAGCTTTCTTT
TRBJ1-2 | TRBD1 | NA | TRBV4-1 | CASSQQGGYGYTF | TGCGCCAGCAGCCAACAGGGGGGTTATGGCTACACCTTC
TRBJ1-4 | TRBD1 | NA | TRBV5-6 | CASSSDPGQSNEKLFF | TGTGCCAGCAGTTCCGATCCGGGACAGAGTAATGAAAAACTGTTTTTT
TRBJ2-6 | NA | NA | TRBV7-2 | CASSLVGSGANVLTF | TGTGCCAGCAGCTTAGTAGGCTCTGGGGCCAACGTCCTGACTTTC
TRBJ2-1 | NA | once | TRBV9 | CASSVAGYNEQFF | TGTGCCAGCAGCGTCGCGGGGTACAATGAGCAGTTCTTC
TRBJ2-3 | TRBD2 | NA | TRBV5-1 | CASSLYFLAGGPGTDTQYF | TGCGCCAGCAGCCTATACTTCCTAGCGGGAGGGCCAGGCACAGATACGCAGTATTTT
TRBJ1-5 | TRBD1 | NA | TRBV28 | CASSFEGATGLFRKPQHF | TGTGCCAGCAGTTTTGAGGGTGCGACAGGGCTTTTTCGGAAGCCCCAGCATTTT
TRBJ2-7 | NA | NA | TRBV9 | CASSVTGSYEQYF | TGTGCCAGCAGCGTTACGGGTTCCTACGAGCAGTACTTC
TRBJ1-6 | NA | once | TRBV7-9 | CASSPPFRQGGSPLHF | TGTGCCAGCAGCCCGCCGTTTAGGCAGGGAGGTTCACCCCTCCACTTT
TRBJ2-1 | NA | NA | TRBV5-1 | CASSWIRGSDNEQFF | TGCGCCAGCAGCTGGATTAGGGGAAGTGACAATGAGCAGTTCTTC
TRBJ2-2 | NA | NA | TRBV27 | CASRAPQGRLSTGELFF | TGTGCCAGCAGAGCCCCCCAGGGCAGGTTGAGCACCGGGGAGCTGTTTTTT
TRBJ2-7 | NA | NA | TRBV19 | CASSPDGQFTYEQYF | TGTGCCAGTAGCCCAGACGGACAATTCACCTACGAGCAGTACTTC
TRBJ2-2 | NA | NA | TRBV2 | CASSAVLGVTGELFF | TGTGCCAGCAGTGCGGTGCTAGGGGTCACCGGGGAGCTGTTTTTT
TRBJ2-7 | NA | NA | TRBV28 | CASSYGPLSYEQYF | TGTGCCAGCAGTTACGGACCCCTCTCCTACGAGCAGTACTTC
TRBJ1-1 | NA | NA | TRBV19 | CASSIPLRWDGTEEEAFF | TGTGCCAGTAGTATTCCCCTCCGTTGGGACGGGACCGAAGAGGAGGCTTTCTTT
TRBJ2-1 | NA | NA | TRBV5-6 | CASSLGSSPYNEQFF | TGTGCCAGCAGCTTGGGGAGTTCCCCCTACAATGAGCAGTTCTTC
TRBJ1-5 | NA | NA | TRBV6-1 | CASSDGRFQPQHF | TGTGCCAGCAGTGACGGGCGATTTCAGCCCCAGCATTTT
TRBJ2-3 | TRBD1 | once | TRBV27 | CASGGQGDSSTDTQYF | TGTGCCAGCGGGGGACAGGGCGACTCTAGCACAGATACGCAGTATTTT
TRBJ2-7 | TRBD2 | NA | TRBV6-6 | CASSYSLGGRQYEQYF | TGTGCCAGCAGTTACTCTCTTGGCGGGAGGCAATACGAGCAGTACTTC
TRBJ1-2 | NA | NA | TRBV7-8 | CASSFIRGNYGYTF | TGTGCCAGCAGCTTTATCAGGGGAAACTATGGCTACACCTTC
TRBJ2-7 | TRBD1 | once | TRBV27 | CASSLRQGDYEQYF | TGTGCCAGCAGTTTAAGGCAGGGGGACTACGAGCAGTACTTC
TRBJ2-7 | NA | NA | TRBV2 | CASRLGPFSYEQYF | TGTGCCAGCAGACTGGGACCCTTCTCCTACGAGCAGTACTTC
TRBJ1-4 | TRBD1 | NA | TRBV10-2 | CASSTGANEKLFF | TGCGCCAGCAGTACAGGGGCTAATGAAAAACTGTTTTTT
TRBJ2-3 | TRBD2 | NA | TRBV7-9 | CASSPAGVADTQYF | TGTGCCAGCAGCCCAGCGGGAGTCGCAGATACGCAGTATTTT
TRBJ2-7 | NA | NA | TRBV7-8 | CASSLGGGRSYEQYF | TGTGCCAGCAGCTTAGGAGGAGGACGCTCCTACGAGCAGTACTTC
TRBJ1-1 | NA | NA | TRBV28 | CASSPPRRQAEAFF | TGTGCCAGCAGTCCCCCCCGACGGCAGGCTGAAGCTTTCTTT
TRBJ1-2 | NA | NA | TRBV10-3 | CAIWSGAGKGGYTF | TGTGCCATCTGGTCCGGCGCAGGGAAGGGTGGCTACACCTTC
TRBJ2-7 | NA | NA | TRBV10-2 | CASSEWNAAVGYF | TGCGCCAGCAGTGAGTGGAATGCAGCGGTCGGGTACTTC
TRBJ2-7 | TRBD2 | NA | TRBV4-3 | CASSQERGGIEQYF | TGCGCCAGCAGCCAAGAACGGGGGGGGATCGAGCAGTACTTC
TRBJ2-1 | TRBD2 | NA | TRBV11-2 | CASSSGTMGFWGYNEQFF | TGTGCCAGCAGCTCGGGGACTATGGGGTTTTGGGGCTACAATGAGCAGTTCTTC
TRBJ2-7 | NA | NA | TRBV27 | CASSLFAGGSEQYF | TGTGCCAGCAGTTTATTTGCAGGGGGGAGCGAGCAGTACTTC